This section outlines one TCR beta chain sequence together with its context. Antigen specificity is unknown. This entry belongs to a study of blood T cells in healthy people across ages. Background on the study: Per every two T cells, about one barcoded beta molecule was captured by template switching.

General observations from the study: Long-lived donors had more naive CD4+ cells and higher diversity than aged donors.

It was with a sample-barcoded 5' primer and a J-beta primer mix that a second PCR of roughly 7 to 12 cycles was run. Through a template-switch adaptor with 12 random nucleotides, each cDNA molecule received a tag. Via MiXCR, TCRdb re-called the 5' RACE reads, giving one row per CDR3 protein. The sample yields 700,000 or so distinct CDR3 sequences, about 20% seen once. Each donor gave roughly 9.2 milliliters of peripheral blood. V was cut by 5 bases and J by 3 bases, with 8 bases left in between. Germline CDR1 reads SQVTM; CDR2 reads ANQGSEA. This CDR3 contains 12 residues. Material for sequencing was blood. The chain uses TRBV29-1 and TRBJ2-1, with D unclear. This TCR was sampled from a man aged 70-80 years in good health. CDR3: CSVSVYYNEQFF. CDR3 nucleotide sequence: TGCAGCGTTTCCGTTTACTACAATGAGCAGTTCTTC.